Each of the 25 T cell receptor beta chains below was sequenced from the same sample in a study of tumor-infiltrating lymphocytes in localized non-small cell lung cancer. Method: immunoSEQ multiplex PCR; TCRdb's copy keeps in-frame clones and lacks some. The repertoire holds about 14,000 clones, with 60% to 80% as singletons. Sequenced sample: lung tumor tissue. These receptors were collected from a human donor with non-small cell lung cancer.

This chain's CDR3 is CASTPGGGPREQFF. DNA of the CDR3: TGTGCCAGCACCCCAGGGGGAGGGCCGCGGGAGCAGTTCTTC. This sequence joins TRBV6-5 and TRBJ2-1; the D gene could be TRBD1 or TRBD2 (7 bases each). V was trimmed by 7 bases and J by 10 bases, leaving 20 bases between them. Germline CDR1 and CDR2: MNHEY and SVGAGI. This CDR3 comprises 14 residues.

J is TRBJ1-1 and V is TRBV9; possibly TRBD1 for D (5 bases). CDR3 size: 14 residues. V lost 4 bases and J 4 bases, leaving 14 bases between the germline ends. Germline lookup yields CDR1 SGDLS and CDR2 YYNGEE. DNA for the CDR3: TGTGCCAGCAGCCCCAGGGAGGGGTTCACTGAAGCTTTCTTT. This gives the protein CASSPREGFTEAFF.

The V and J genes are TRBV9 and TRBJ1-5, with TRBD1 matching over 8 bases. This CDR3 has 16 amino acids. J gave up 7 bases and V 4 bases, and 13 bases lay outside the gene matches. In germline, CDR1 is SGDLS, CDR2 YYNGEE. The DNA for the CDR3 is TGTGCCAGCAGCCCCGGGGGCAGGGGGCTTGGGCAGCCCCAGCATTTT. Its translation is CASSPGGRGLGQPQHF. Combining the CDR3 with reference TRBV9 and TRBJ1-5 gives the whole variable domain DSGVTQTPKHLITATGQRVTLRCSPRSGDLSVYWYQQSLDQGLQFLIQYYNGEERAKGNILERFSAQQFPDLHSELNLSSLELGDSALYFCASSPGGRGLGQPQHFGDGTRLSIL.

This rearrangement joins TRBV4-1 to TRBJ1-1, with 7 bases that match TRBD1. The J segment lost 4 bases and the V segment lost 0 bases, leaving 8 bases of the junction unmatched. The germline CDR1 and CDR2 sequences are MGHRA and YSYEKL. This CDR3 has 16 residues. The DNA for the CDR3 is TGCGCCAGCAGCCAAGATCTTAGGGACAGCTTCACTGAAGCTTTCTTT. Its translation is CASSQDLRDSFTEAFF.

The gene calls are TRBV6-4 and TRBJ2-1, with TRBD2 matching over 12 bases. Trimming cost V 0 bases and J 5 bases; bases outside gene matches: 11. The CDR3 runs 19 residues. Per germline, CDR1 MRHNA and CDR2 SNTAGT. The CDR3 nucleotides are TGTGCCAGCAGTGACTCTGGACTAGCGGGACTAATGGGGGACAATGAGCAGTTCTTC. Translated, it gives CASSDSGLAGLMGDNEQFF.

The chain has TRBV4-1 and TRBJ1-2; D gene ambiguous. The CDR3 sequence is 16 residues long. Between the trimmed V and J ends, which lost 3 bases and 4 bases, there was a span of 18 bases. Germline V gives CDR1 MGHRA, CDR2 YSYEKL. The CDR3 sequence is CASSQAGGAIGYGYTF. In nucleotides, the CDR3 is TGCGCCAGCAGCCAGGCCGGAGGAGCGATCGGCTATGGCTACACCTTC.

The rearrangement uses TRBV19 and TRBJ1-3; maybe TRBD1 (5 bases). The CDR3 covers 15 residues. Between the trimmed V and J ends, which lost 6 bases and 0 bases, there was a span of 12 bases. Germline assignment: CDR1 LNHDA and CDR2 SQIVND (reference sequence). As DNA, the CDR3 is TGTGCCAGTAGGGCCGGAGGGGCCTCTGGAAACACCATATATTTT. Translation: CASRAGGASGNTIYF.

This chain joins TRBV10-3 and TRBJ2-3, with 9 bases lining up with TRBD2. Losses at the gene ends were 1 base for V and 1 base for J; bases not matched to a gene: 9. CDR1 is ENHRY and CDR2 is SYGVKD in the germline V gene. This CDR3 spans 18 amino acids. The DNA of the CDR3 is TGTGCCATCAGTGAGTTAAATGAGCGGGAGGATGGCACAGATACGCAGTATTTT. Its protein product is CAISELNEREDGTDTQYF.

The chain has TRBV11-2 and TRBJ1-6, with TRBD1 matching 10 bases. CDR1 is SGHAT, CDR2 FQNNGV, per germline. The ends lost 2 bases at V and 5 bases at J; junction bases unmatched: 9. CDR3 length: 18 residues. Written as DNA, the CDR3 is TGTGCCAGCAGCTTAATCTACGGGACAGGGGCGAATAATTCACCCCTCCACTTT. Encoded protein: CASSLIYGTGANNSPLHF.

The CDR3 here is CASSSPQGGAGEQYF. The CDR3 coding sequence is TGTGCCAGCAGTTCCCCCCAGGGGGGCGCGGGGGAGCAGTACTTC. V gene TRBV6-6 combines with J gene TRBJ2-7; D might be TRBD1 (7 bases). The CDR3 runs 15 residues. CDR1 is MNHNY and CDR2 is SVGAGI in the germline V gene (reference sequence). V gave up 4 bases and J gave up 7 bases, with 20 bases separating them.

This rearrangement joins TRBV19 to TRBJ2-6; TRBD1 aligns across 8 bases. With V trimmed by 5 bases and J by 0 bases, 9 bases remained unmatched. The CDR3 has 18 residues. Germline CDR1 reads LNHDA; CDR2 reads SQIVND (reference sequence). CDR3 in DNA: TGTGCCAGTAGTGTCGGGACAGGTGACGTCTCTGGGGCCAACGTCCTGACTTTC. Its protein is CASSVGTGDVSGANVLTF.

The chain couples TRBV6-1 to TRBJ2-7; 11 bases line up with TRBD1. Germline V gene lookup returns CDR1 MNHNS and CDR2 SASEGT. V was pared by 3 bases and J by 3 bases, with 1 base of the junction left unmatched. The CDR3 extends over 14 amino acids. The CDR3 bases are TGTGCCAGCAGTGAGGGGACAGGGGGCTACGAGCAGTACTTC. It yields the protein CASSEGTGGYEQYF.

This chain uses TRBV11-3 with TRBJ2-1, with D possibly being TRBD1 (6 bases). The V gene's germline CDR1 is SGHNT and CDR2 YENEEA. Between the trimmed V and J ends, which lost 0 bases and 5 bases, there was a span of 17 bases. The CDR3 is 17 residues long. CDR3 sequence: CASSLDPSKGDNNEQFF. CDR3 bases: TGTGCCAGCAGCTTAGATCCCTCGAAGGGGGACAACAATGAGCAGTTCTTC.

V usage is TRBV7-2 and J usage is TRBJ1-1; D is perhaps TRBD1 (5 bases). The CDR3 covers 15 residues. V was clipped by 4 bases and J by 0 bases, with 12 bases between them. CDR1 and CDR2 (germline): SGHTA, FQGNSA. CDR3 DNA sequence: TGTGCCAGCAGCTCCGGGGCTGTCATGAACACTGAAGCTTTCTTT. Its protein product is CASSSGAVMNTEAFF.

This chain uses TRBV7-8 with TRBJ1-1, with D maybe TRBD1 (6 bases). The CDR3 runs 16 residues. Germline CDR1 reads SGHVS; CDR2 reads FQNEAQ. Trimming took off 5 bases at V and 0 bases at J, with 16 bases between the two ends. CDR3 amino acids: CASSRGAIHMNTEAFF. The CDR3 region has the DNA TGTGCCAGCAGCCGGGGGGCCATCCACATGAACACTGAAGCTTTCTTT.

The chain links TRBV4-3 to TRBJ1-2; D is perhaps TRBD1 (5 bases). Trimming left V 3 bases short and J 5 bases short, with 16 bases between. The CDR3 totals 15 residues. CDR1 and CDR2 (germline): LGHNA, YSLEER. This CDR3 is CASSQGDRRKYGYTF. The DNA of the CDR3 is TGCGCCAGCAGCCAGGGTGACAGAAGGAAGTATGGCTACACCTTC.

The chain is built from TRBV7-8 and TRBJ2-2, with D possibly TRBD2 on 6 matching bases. The V gene's germline CDR1 is SGHVS and CDR2 FQNEAQ. The CDR3 is made up of 15 amino acids. Trimming left V 5 bases short and J 1 base short, with 11 bases between. The CDR3 coding sequence is TGTGCCAGCAGCCCATGGGGAGGGAACACCGGGGAGCTGTTTTTT. Translation gives CASSPWGGNTGELFF.

This chain uses TRBV19 with TRBJ2-4; TRBD2 agrees at 11 bases. Trimming at V came to 4 bases and at J to 8 bases, leaving 16 bases not matched to a gene. The germline V gene has CDR1 LNHDA and CDR2 SQIVND (reference sequence). The CDR3 consists of 18 residues. The CDR3 loop is CASSNRRGLAEAGDIQYF. The CDR3 coding sequence is TGTGCCAGTAGTAATAGACGGGGACTAGCGGAGGCCGGGGACATTCAGTACTTC. Variable domain in full (rest from reference TRBV19 and TRBJ2-4): DGGITQSPKYLFRKEGQNVTLSCEQNLNHDAMYWYRQDPGQGLRLIYYSQIVNDFQKGDIAEGYSVSREKKESFPLTVTSAQKNPTAFYLCASSNRRGLAEAGDIQYFGAGTRLSVL.

The CDR3, as DNA: TGTGCCAGCTCACCACGTGGGGACGGCAATTCACCCCTCCACTTT. It translates to CASSPRGDGNSPLHF. The chain carries TRBV18 and TRBJ1-6; weak D call: TRBD1 (5 bases). This CDR3 region has 15 residues. Germline assignment: CDR1 KGHSH and CDR2 LQKENI. V dropped 1 base and J dropped 7 bases, with 11 bases sitting between them.

The genes are TRBV9 and TRBJ1-2; a possible D gene is TRBD1 (5 bases). From germline, CDR1 is SGDLS and CDR2 YYNGEE. Trimming cost V 4 bases and J 4 bases, with 17 bases left between them. The CDR3 sequence is 15 residues long. CDR3 in amino acids: CASSPASGGVYGYTF. The CDR3 coding sequence is TGTGCCAGCAGCCCAGCTAGCGGGGGGGTCTATGGCTACACCTTC.

The V gene is TRBV21-1, the J gene TRBJ1-6. TRBV21-1 is a documented pseudogene. This CDR3 has 16 residues. CDR3 sequence reads: CASSKTGCRRNSPLHF. CDR3 nucleotides: TGTGCCAGCAGCAAGACCGGTTGCAGGAGGAATTCACCCCTCCACTTT.

The gene calls are TRBV4-1 and TRBJ2-1; 9 bases agree with TRBD1. Germline CDR1 and CDR2: MGHRA and YSYEKL. This CDR3 spans 16 amino acids. Trimming cost V 1 base and J 8 bases; bases outside gene matches: 9. CDR3 in amino acids: CASSQGDRESFDEQFF. DNA for the CDR3: TGCGCCAGCAGCCAAGGGGACAGGGAATCTTTCGATGAGCAGTTCTTC.

This clone was seen just once. The rearrangement uses TRBV7-8 and TRBJ2-7; maybe TRBD1 (6 bases). The germline V and J ends were trimmed by 5 bases and 2 bases, with 16 bases remaining between them. The CDR3 contains 15 residues. Germline-derived CDR1 and CDR2 are SGHVS and FQNEAQ. The CDR3 DNA reads as TGTGCCAGCAGCCCTGGGGCAGGGGCGACCTACGAGCAGTACTTC. Its protein is CASSPGAGATYEQYF.

The J gene is TRBJ1-5, the V gene TRBV28; 7 bases map to TRBD1. Losses at the gene ends were 3 bases for V and 2 bases for J; bases not matched to a gene: 7. This CDR3 has 16 residues. Germline V CDR1 and CDR2: MDHEN, SYDVKM. CDR3 amino acids: CASSFAGGIGNQPQHF. CDR3 bases: TGTGCCAGCAGTTTCGCAGGGGGAATTGGCAATCAGCCCCAGCATTTT.

This clone was seen only once. This chain joins TRBV6-5 and TRBJ2-7; a weak D match, TRBD1 (5 bases). The germline V gene has CDR1 MNHEY and CDR2 SVGAGI. The CDR3 is made up of 12 amino acids. The V gene lost 6 bases and the J gene lost 0 bases, with 6 bases spanning the gap. Here the CDR3 reads CASRDSSYEQYF. The CDR3 nucleotides read TGTGCCAGCAGAGACAGCTCCTACGAGCAGTACTTC.